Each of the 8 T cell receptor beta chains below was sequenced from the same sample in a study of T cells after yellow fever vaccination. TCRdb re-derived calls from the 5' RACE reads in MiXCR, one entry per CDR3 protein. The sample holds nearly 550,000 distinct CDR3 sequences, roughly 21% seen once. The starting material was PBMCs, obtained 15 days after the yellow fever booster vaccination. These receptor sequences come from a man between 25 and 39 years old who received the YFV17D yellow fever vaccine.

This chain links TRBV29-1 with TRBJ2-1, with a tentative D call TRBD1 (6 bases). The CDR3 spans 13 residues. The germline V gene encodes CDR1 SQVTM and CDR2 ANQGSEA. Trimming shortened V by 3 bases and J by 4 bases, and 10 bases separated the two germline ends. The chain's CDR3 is CSVDPTGYNEQFF. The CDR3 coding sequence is TGCAGCGTTGACCCGACAGGTTACAATGAGCAGTTCTTC.

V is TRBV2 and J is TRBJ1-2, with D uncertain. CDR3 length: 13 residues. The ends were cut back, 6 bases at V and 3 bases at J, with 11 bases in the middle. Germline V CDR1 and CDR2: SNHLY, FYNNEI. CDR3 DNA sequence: TGTGCCAGCAGCTTGGCGCAGGACTATGGCTACACCTTC. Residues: CASSLAQDYGYTF.

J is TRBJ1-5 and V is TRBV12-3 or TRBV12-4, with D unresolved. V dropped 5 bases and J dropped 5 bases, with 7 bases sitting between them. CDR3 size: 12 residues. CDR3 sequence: CASSLGHQPQHF. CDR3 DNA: TGTGCCAGCAGTCTCGGCCATCAGCCCCAGCATTTT.

CDR3 sequence: CASSTQQGWGYTF. DNA for the CDR3: TGTGCCAGTAGTACTCAACAGGGTTGGGGCTACACCTTC. The chain uses TRBV19 and TRBJ1-2, with a tentative D call TRBD1 (6 bases). V was cut by 4 bases and J by 8 bases, with 14 bases left in between. Germline V lookup: CDR1 LNHDA, CDR2 SQIVND (reference sequence). The CDR3 totals 13 residues.

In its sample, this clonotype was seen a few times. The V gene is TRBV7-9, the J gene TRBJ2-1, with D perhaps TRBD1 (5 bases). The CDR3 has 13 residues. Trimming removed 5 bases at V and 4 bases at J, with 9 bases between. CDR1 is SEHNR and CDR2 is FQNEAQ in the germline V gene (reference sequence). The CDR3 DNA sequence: TGTGCCAGCAGCCAGGGTGGGTACAATGAGCAGTTCTTC. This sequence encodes CASSQGGYNEQFF.

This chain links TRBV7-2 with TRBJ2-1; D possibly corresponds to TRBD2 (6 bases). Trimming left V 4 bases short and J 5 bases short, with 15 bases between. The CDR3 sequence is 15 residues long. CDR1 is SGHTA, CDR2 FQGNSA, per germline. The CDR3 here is CASSSQAGYNNEQFF. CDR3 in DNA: TGTGCCAGCAGCTCCCAGGCGGGGTACAACAATGAGCAGTTCTTC.

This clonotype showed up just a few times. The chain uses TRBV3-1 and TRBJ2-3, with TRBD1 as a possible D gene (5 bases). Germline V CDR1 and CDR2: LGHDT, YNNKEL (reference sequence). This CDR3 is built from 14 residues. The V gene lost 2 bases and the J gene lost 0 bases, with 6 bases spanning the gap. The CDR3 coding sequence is TGTGCCAGCAGCCAATGGACAAGCACAGATACGCAGTATTTT. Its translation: CASSQWTSTDTQYF.

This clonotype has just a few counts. The DNA of the CDR3 is TGTGCCATCAACGAACAGGGTATGGTAGAGACCCAGTACTTC. This translates into CAINEQGMVETQYF. The chain joins TRBV10-3 to TRBJ2-5; possible D gene TRBD1, 6 bases. Germline values: CDR1 ENHRY, CDR2 SYGVKD. The V gene lost 7 bases and the J gene lost 4 bases, with 16 bases spanning the gap. The CDR3 covers 14 residues.